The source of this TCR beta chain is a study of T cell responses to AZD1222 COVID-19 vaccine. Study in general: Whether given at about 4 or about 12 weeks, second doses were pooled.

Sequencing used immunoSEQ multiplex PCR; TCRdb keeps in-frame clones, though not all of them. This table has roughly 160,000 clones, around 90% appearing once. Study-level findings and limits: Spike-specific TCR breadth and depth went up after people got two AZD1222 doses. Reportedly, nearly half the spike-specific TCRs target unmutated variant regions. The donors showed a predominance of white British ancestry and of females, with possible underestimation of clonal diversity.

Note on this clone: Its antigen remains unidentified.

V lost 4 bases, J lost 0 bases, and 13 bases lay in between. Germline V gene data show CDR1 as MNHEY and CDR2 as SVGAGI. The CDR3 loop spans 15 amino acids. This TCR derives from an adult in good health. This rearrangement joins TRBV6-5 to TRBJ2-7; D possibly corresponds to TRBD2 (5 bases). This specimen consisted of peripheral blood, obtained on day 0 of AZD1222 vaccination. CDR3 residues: CASSFDYTSSYEQYF. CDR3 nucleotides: TGTGCCAGCAGTTTTGACTACACGAGCTCCTACGAGCAGTACTTC.